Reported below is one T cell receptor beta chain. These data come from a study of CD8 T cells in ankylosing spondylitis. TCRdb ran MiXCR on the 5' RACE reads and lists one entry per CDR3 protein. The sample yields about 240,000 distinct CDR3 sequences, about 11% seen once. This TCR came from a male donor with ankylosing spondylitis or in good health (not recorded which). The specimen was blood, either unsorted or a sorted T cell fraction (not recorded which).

CDR3 sequence: CASSLSAVEQYF. In DNA form, the CDR3 reads TGTGCCAGCAGCTTATCAGCCGTAGAGCAGTACTTC. The rearrangement joins TRBV7-9 to TRBJ2-7; D not resolved. The germline CDR1 and CDR2 sequences are SEHNR and FQNEAQ (reference sequence). The CDR3 runs to 12 residues. The V gene lost 2 bases and the J gene lost 7 bases, with 9 bases spanning the gap.